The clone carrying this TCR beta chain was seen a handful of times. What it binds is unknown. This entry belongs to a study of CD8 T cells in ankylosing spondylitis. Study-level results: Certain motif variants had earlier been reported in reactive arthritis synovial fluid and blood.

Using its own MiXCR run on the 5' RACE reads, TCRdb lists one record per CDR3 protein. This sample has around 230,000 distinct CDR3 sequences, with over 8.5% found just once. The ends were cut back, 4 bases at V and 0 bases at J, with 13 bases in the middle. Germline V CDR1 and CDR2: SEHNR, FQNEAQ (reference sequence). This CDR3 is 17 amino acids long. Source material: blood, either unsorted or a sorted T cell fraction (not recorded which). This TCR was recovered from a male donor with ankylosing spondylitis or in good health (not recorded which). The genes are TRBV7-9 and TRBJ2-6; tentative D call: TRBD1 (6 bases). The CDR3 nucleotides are TGTGCCAGCAGCTCACCGGACAGAAACTCTGGGGCCAACGTCCTGACTTTC. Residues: CASSSPDRNSGANVLTF.